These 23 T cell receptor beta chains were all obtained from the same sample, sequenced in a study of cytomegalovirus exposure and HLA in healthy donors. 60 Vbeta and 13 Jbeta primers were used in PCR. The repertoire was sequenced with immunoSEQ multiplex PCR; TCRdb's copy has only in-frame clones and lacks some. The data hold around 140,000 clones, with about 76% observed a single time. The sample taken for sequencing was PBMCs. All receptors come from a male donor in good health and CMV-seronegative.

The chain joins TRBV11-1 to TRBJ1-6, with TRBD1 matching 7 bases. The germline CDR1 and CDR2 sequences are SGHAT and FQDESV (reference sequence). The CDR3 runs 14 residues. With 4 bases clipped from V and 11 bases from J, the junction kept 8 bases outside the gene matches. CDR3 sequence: CASSSPGQLPPLHF. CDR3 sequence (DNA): TGTGCCAGCAGCTCCCCGGGACAGTTGCCACCCCTCCACTTT.

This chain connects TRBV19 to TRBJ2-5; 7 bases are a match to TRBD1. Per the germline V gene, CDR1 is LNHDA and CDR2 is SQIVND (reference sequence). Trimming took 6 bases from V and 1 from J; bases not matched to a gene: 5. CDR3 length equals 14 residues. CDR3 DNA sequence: TGTGCCAGTAGCAACGGACAGGTCCAAGAGACCCAGTACTTC. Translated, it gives CASSNGQVQETQYF.

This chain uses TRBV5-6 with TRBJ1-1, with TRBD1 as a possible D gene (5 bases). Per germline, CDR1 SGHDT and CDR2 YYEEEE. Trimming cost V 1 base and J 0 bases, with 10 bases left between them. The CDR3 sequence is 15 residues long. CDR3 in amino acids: CASSLQGFMNTEAFF. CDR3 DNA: TGTGCCAGCAGCTTGCAGGGCTTCATGAACACTGAAGCTTTCTTT. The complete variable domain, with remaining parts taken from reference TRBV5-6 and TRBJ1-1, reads DAGVTQSPTHLIKTRGQQVTLRCSPKSGHDTVSWYQQALGQGPQFIFQYYEEEERQRGNFPDRFSGHQFPNYSSELNVNALLLGDSALYLCASSLQGFMNTEAFFGQGTRLTVV.

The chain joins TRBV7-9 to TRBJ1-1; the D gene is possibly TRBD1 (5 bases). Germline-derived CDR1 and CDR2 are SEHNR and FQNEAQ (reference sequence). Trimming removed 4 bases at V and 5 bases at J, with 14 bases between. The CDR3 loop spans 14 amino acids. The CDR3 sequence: CASSSGFSETEAFF. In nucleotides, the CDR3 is TGTGCCAGCAGCTCAGGGTTTAGTGAGACTGAAGCTTTCTTT.

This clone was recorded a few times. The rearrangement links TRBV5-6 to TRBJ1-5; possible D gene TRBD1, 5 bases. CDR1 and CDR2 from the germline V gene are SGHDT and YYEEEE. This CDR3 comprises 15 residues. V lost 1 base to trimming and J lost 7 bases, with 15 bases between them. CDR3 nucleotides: TGTGCCAGCAGCTTGAGCGGGCGGGGGGTCCAGCCCCAGCATTTT. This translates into CASSLSGRGVQPQHF. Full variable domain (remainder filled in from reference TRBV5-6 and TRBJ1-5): DAGVTQSPTHLIKTRGQQVTLRCSPKSGHDTVSWYQQALGQGPQFIFQYYEEEERQRGNFPDRFSGHQFPNYSSELNVNALLLGDSALYLCASSLSGRGVQPQHFGDGTRLSIL.

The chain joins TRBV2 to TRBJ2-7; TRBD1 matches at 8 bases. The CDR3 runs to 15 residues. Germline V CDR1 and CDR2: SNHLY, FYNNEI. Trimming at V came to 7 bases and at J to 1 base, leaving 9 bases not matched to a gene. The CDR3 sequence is CASKQDRGRSYEQYF. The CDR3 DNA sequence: TGTGCCAGCAAACAAGACAGGGGCAGATCCTACGAGCAGTACTTC.

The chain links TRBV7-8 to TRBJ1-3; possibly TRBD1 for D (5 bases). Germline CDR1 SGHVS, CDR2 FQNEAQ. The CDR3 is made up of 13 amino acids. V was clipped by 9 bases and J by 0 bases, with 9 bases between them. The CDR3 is CASSGDSGNTIYF. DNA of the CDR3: TGTGCCAGTTCGGGGGACTCTGGAAACACCATATATTTT.

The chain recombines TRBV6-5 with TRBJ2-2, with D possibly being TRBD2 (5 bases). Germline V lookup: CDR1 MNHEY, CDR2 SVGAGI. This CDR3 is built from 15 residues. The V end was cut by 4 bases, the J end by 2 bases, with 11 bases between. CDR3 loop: CASSSPWTNTGELFF. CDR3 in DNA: TGTGCCAGCAGTTCTCCTTGGACTAACACCGGGGAGCTGTTTTTT.

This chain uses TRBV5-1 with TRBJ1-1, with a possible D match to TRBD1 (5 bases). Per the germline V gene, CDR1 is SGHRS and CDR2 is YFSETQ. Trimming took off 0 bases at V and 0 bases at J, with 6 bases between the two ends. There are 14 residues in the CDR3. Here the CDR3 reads CASSLDRLNTEAFF. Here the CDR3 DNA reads TGCGCCAGCAGCTTGGACAGGCTGAACACTGAAGCTTTCTTT.

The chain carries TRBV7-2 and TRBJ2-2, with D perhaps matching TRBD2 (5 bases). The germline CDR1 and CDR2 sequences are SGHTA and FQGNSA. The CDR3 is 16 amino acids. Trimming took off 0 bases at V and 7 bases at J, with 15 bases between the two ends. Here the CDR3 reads CASSLAYGNRGGELFF. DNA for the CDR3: TGTGCCAGCAGCTTAGCCTACGGGAACCGGGGCGGGGAGCTGTTTTTT.

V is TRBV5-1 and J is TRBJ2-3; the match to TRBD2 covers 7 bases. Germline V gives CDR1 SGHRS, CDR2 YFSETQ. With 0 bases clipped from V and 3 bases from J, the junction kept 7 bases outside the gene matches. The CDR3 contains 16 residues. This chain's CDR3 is CASSLAGREWTDTQYF. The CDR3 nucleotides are TGCGCCAGCAGCTTGGCGGGGCGGGAGTGGACAGATACGCAGTATTTT. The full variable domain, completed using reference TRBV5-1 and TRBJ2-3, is KAGVTQTPRYLIKTRGQQVTLSCSPISGHRSVSWYQQTPGQGLQFLFEYFSETQRNKGNFPGRFSGRQFSNSRSEMNVSTLELGDSALYLCASSLAGREWTDTQYFGPGTRLTVL.

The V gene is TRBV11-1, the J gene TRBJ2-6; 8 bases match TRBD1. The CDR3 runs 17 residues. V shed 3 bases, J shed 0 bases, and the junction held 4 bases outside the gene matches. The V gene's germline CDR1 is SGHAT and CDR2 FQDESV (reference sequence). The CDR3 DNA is TGTGCCAGCAGCTTCAGGGGGCAGAGCTCTGGGGCCAACGTCCTGACTTTC. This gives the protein CASSFRGQSSGANVLTF.

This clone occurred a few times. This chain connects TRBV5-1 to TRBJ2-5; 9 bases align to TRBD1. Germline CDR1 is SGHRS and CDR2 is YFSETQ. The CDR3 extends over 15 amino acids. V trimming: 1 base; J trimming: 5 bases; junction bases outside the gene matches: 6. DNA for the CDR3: TGCGCCAGCAGCTTGAGAACAGGGGGCTGGGAGACCCAGTACTTC. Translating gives CASSLRTGGWETQYF.

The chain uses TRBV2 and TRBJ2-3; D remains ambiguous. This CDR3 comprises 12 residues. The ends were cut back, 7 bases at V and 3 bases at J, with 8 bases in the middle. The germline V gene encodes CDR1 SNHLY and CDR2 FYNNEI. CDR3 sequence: CASNRLTDTQYF. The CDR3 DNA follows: TGTGCCAGCAACCGGTTGACAGATACGCAGTATTTT.

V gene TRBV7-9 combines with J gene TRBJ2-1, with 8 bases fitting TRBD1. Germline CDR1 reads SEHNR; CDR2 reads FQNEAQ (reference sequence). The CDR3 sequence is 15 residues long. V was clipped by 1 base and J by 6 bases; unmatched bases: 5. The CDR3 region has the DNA TGTGCCAGCAGCTTAGTCAGGGGGCCCTCCAATGAGCAGTTCTTC. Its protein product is CASSLVRGPSNEQFF. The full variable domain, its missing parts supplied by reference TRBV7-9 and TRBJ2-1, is DTGVSQNPRHKITKRGQNVTFRCDPISEHNRLYWYRQTLGQGPEFLTYFQNEAQLEKSRLLSDRFSAERPKGSFSTLEIQRTEQGDSAMYLCASSLVRGPSNEQFFGPGTRLTVL.

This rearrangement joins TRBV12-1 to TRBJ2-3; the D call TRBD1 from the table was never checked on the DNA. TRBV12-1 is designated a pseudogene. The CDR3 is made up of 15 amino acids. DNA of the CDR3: TGTGCCAGTTCTCACAGGGCCTCTTCCACAGATACGCAGTATTTT. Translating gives CASSHRASSTDTQYF.

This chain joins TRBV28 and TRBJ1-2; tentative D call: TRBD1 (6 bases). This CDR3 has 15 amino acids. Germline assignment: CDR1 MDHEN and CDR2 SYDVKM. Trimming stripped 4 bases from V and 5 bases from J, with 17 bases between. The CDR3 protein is CASSSHPDSYYGYTF. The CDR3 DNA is TGTGCCAGCAGTTCACACCCGGACAGTTATTATGGCTACACCTTC.

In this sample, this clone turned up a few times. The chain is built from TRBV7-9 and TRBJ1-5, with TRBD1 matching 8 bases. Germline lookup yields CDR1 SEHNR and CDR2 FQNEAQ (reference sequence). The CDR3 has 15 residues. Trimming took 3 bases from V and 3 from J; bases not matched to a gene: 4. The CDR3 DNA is TGTGCCAGCAGCTTCGGACAGGGTAACAATCAGCCCCAGCATTTT. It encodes CASSFGQGNNQPQHF.

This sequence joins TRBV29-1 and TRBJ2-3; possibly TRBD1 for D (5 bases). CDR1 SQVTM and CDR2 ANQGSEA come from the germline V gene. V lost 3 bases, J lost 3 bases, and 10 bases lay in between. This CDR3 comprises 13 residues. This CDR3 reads CSVETAVTDTQYF. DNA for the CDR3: TGCAGCGTTGAGACAGCCGTGACAGATACGCAGTATTTT.

The CDR3 sequence: CASSVWGVDRPYGYTF. In DNA, the CDR3 is TGTGCCAGCAGCGTTTGGGGAGTCGACAGGCCTTATGGCTACACCTTC. The rearrangement links TRBV27 to TRBJ1-2; perhaps TRBD1 as D (6 bases). V was clipped by 6 bases and J by 5 bases, with 22 bases between them. The CDR3 spans 16 residues. The germline gives CDR1 MNHEY, CDR2 SMNVEV (reference sequence).

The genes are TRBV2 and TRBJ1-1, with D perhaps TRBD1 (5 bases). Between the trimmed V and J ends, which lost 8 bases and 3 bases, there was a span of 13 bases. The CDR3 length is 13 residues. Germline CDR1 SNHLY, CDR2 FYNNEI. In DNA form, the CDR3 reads TGTGCCAGCCGGAGCGCGGGGGACACTGAAGCTTTCTTT. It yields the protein CASRSAGDTEAFF. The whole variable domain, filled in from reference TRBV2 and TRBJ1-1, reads EPEVTQTPSHQVTQMGQEVILRCVPISNHLYFYWYRQILGQKVEFLVSFYNNEISEKSEIFDDQFSVERPDGSNFTLKIRSTKLEDSAMYFCASRSAGDTEAFFGQGTRLTVV.

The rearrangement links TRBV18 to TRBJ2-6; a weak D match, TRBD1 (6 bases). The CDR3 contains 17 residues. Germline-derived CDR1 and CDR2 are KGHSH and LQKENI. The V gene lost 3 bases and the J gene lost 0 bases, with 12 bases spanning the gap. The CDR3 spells CASSPKGEHSGANVLTF. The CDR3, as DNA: TGTGCCAGCTCACCCAAGGGGGAACACTCTGGGGCCAACGTCCTGACTTTC.

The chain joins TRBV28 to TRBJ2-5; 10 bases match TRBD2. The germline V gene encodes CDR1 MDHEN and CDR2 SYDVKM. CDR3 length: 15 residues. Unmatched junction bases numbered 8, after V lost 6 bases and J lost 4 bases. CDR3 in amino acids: CASSSSGRGGETQYF. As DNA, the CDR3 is TGTGCCAGCAGCTCTAGCGGGAGAGGAGGAGAGACCCAGTACTTC.